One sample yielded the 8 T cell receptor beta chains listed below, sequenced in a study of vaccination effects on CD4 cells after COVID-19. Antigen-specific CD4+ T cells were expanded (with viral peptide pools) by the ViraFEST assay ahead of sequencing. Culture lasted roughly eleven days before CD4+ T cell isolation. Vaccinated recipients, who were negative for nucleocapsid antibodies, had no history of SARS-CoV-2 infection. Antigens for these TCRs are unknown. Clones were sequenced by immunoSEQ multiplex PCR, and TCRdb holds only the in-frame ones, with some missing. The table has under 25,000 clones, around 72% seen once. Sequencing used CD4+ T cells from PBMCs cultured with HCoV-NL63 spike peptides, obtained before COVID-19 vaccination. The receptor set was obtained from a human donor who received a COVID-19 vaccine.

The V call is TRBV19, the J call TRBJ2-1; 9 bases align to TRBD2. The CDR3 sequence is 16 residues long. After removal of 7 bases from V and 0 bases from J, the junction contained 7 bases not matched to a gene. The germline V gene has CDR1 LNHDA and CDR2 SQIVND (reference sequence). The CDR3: CASNGGGALSYNEQFF. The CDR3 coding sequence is TGTGCCAGTAATGGCGGGGGGGCCCTCTCCTACAATGAGCAGTTCTTC.

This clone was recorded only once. In DNA form, the CDR3 reads TGTGCCAGCAGCTGGACATGGGGGGAGACCCAGTACTTC. Amino acid sequence: CASSWTWGETQYF. V is TRBV9 and J is TRBJ2-5; TRBD1 or TRBD2 may be the D gene (5 bases each). The CDR3 has 13 residues. CDR1 is SGDLS, CDR2 YYNGEE, per germline. The V and J ends lost 4 bases and 5 bases respectively, with 12 bases between them.

The CDR3 spells CASSLTAENTEAFF. CDR3 nucleotides: TGTGCCAGCAGCTTGACAGCAGAAAACACTGAAGCTTTCTTT. The chain carries TRBV5-4 and TRBJ1-1; no definite D call. The CDR3 loop spans 14 amino acids. Trimming cost V 1 base and J 2 bases, with 9 bases left between them. Looked up from germline, CDR1 is SGHNT and CDR2 is YYREEE (reference sequence).

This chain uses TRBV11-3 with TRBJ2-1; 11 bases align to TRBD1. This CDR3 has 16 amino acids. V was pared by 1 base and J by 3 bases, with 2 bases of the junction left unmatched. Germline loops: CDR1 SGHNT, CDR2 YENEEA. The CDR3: CASSLGTGGNYNEQFF. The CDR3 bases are TGTGCCAGCAGCTTAGGGACAGGGGGCAACTACAATGAGCAGTTCTTC.

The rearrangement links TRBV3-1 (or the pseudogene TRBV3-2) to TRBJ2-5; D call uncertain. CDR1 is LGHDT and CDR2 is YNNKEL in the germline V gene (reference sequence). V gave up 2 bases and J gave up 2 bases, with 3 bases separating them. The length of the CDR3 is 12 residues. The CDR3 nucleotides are TGTGCCAGCAGCCAAAATCAAGAGACCCAGTACTTC. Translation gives CASSQNQETQYF.

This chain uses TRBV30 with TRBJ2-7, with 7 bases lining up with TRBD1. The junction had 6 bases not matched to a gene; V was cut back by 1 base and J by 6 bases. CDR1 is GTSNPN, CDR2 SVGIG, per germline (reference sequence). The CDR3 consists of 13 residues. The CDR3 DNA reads TGTGCCTGGAGTGGGAACAGGGGTGGCGAGCAGTACTTC. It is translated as CAWSGNRGGEQYF.

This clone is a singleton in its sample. DNA for the CDR3: TGTGCCAGCAGTGAAGCGGGGGACGGGGGCTACACCTTC. Protein: CASSEAGDGGYTF. The V gene is TRBV6-1, the J gene TRBJ1-2; the D gene is possibly TRBD1 (5 bases). The germline V gene encodes CDR1 MNHNS and CDR2 SASEGT. The CDR3 loop spans 13 amino acids. The V end was cut by 0 bases, the J end by 8 bases, with 10 bases between.

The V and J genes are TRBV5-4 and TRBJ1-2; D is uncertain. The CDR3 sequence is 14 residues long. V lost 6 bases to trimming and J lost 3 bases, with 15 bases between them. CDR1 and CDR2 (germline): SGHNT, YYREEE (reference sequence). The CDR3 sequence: CASTGSGGYYGYTF. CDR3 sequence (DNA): TGTGCCAGCACGGGGTCGGGTGGATACTATGGCTACACCTTC.